This T cell receptor beta chain was obtained from a study of cytomegalovirus exposure and HLA in healthy donors (dated 2017 in TCRdb). Looking at the study overall: An earlier analysis of approximately 640 of the donors reported about 250 Gb of sequence data and some 120 million unique TCR beta sequences from 150 million to 200 million T cells. An earlier analysis of about 620 of the donors applied high-throughput TCR beta sequencing to assess whether each TCR beta V gene segment acted as functional or pseudogenic. The study was designed to test whether signatures of past pathogen exposure could be identified by cataloging public T cell receptors. Besides the first cohort of 500 to 700 subjects, a separate validation cohort made up of over a hundred different subjects was used. Both class I and class II loci were covered by HLA typing, at four-digit resolution. About 5 DR-DQ haplotypes were handled as single units for association and clustering, since linkage in the cohort was strong. In a later genetic analysis, genome-wide SNP genotypes for about 55% of the roughly 700 donors were used, and that subset was treated as a discovery cohort. To predict cytomegalovirus infection status, the study combined high-throughput TCR immunosequencing, statistical association of individual TCRs with disease status, and machine learning. The T cell repertoires of around 670 subjects were profiled by immunosequencing and related to cytomegalovirus serostatus. Every discovery cohort repertoire had been produced on one sequencing platform. The genetic ancestry cluster associated with self-reported Caucasian donors included over 65% of the roughly 380 genotyped donors. Alongside the repertoire data, information on donor age, sex, ethnicity and CMV serostatus was compiled. The number of donors typed differed by locus, with about 629-630 for A, B, C, DRB1 and DQB1, more than 500 for DQA1, 606 for DPA1, and 400 to 490 for DPB1. Roughly 300 gigabases of sequencing data and approximately 93 million unique TCR sequences were included in an early release covering around 600 HLA-typed donors. To study patterns of TCR occurrence, a later analysis re-analyzed previously published TCR beta repertoires from several hundred donors and added high-resolution HLA genotyping. In the later analysis, no new phenotypic data were used to find candidate immune exposures; instead, reliance was placed on TCR beta sequences and their occurrence across donors. Among some 410 genotyped donors of the cohort, an average of about 240,000 unique TCR beta nucleotide sequences were sequenced per donor, around 20% of them non-productive. Here is what the overall study found, with its caveats: A later genetic analysis associated a missense DCLRE1C variant with V-gene and J-gene trimming of TCR beta chains, and an independent cohort replicated the association. Because counts were too low, roughly 16 rarely observed V segments, including chromosome 9 orphons, were excluded from the earlier analysis of 587 of the donors. A later analysis found that TCR association rates varied across HLA loci, with DRB1 alleles showing the most associated TCRs and HLA-C alleles the fewest. The sequencing pipeline was judged likely to have produced a cluster of highly shared sequence variants as a technical artifact. Assigning TCR associations to individual alleles was difficult when HLA alleles, especially DR and DQ, strongly co-occurred. Most TCR sequences were seen in very few donors, while some public TCRs were found in many individuals. Because HLA typing was unavailable for some donors at each locus, only the typed subset was used in association tests. According to the authors, the approach could potentially be generalized to other disease states and immunological phenotypes. A later analysis reported that several top co-occurrence clusters appeared linked to parvovirus B19, influenza, CMV and Epstein-Barr virus. In the study, about 150 TCR beta chains were listed as associated with cytomegalovirus. Because the 87-base-pair reads could not distinguish some IMGT-functional V segments, including TRBV6-2 and TRBV6-3, those segments were excluded. In a later analysis, most CMV-associated TCR beta chains were found to appear HLA-restricted, with HLA associations seemingly driven largely by CMV exposure. In both the original and validation cohorts, the classifier was reported to diagnose cytomegalovirus status with high specificity and sensitivity. In vitro tests confirmed that a few of the cytomegalovirus-associated TCR beta chains recognize cytomegalovirus antigens. CMV serostatus was the only immune exposure information available for the cohort. In an earlier analysis of some 500 of the donors, most TCR beta V segments appeared in productive rearrangements about 87% or about 30% of the time, broadly matching IMGT annotations. According to a later genetic analysis, donors in an Asian-associated ancestry cluster had fewer N-insertions in productive TCRs than the approximately 650-donor mean. In a later analysis, HLA-associated TCR beta chains showed more clonal expansion and lower generation probabilities than non-associated chains that were equally common. A further reported finding was that TCR beta sequences accurately predicted the HLA-A and HLA-B alleles for most subjects in the first cohort. The cohort was sequenced for TCR beta chains only, and without alpha or paired-chain data the features that could be detected were limited. Correlated functional status among segregating V segments might be attributable to linkage disequilibrium, but an unknown experimental factor could not be ruled out. At a false discovery rate of 0.05, a later analysis linked 16,951 TCR beta sequences to specific HLA alleles. Roughly uniform sequencing depth across donors was assumed in presence/absence analyses, although this assumption may not hold.

The CDR3, cysteine through phenylalanine, is 18 amino acids long. Here the CDR3 DNA is all that survives: 54 bases in frame from base 1. V loses 4 bases of germline sequence and J loses 1 base, and the interval between the two ends is 22 bases. From the germline V gene, CDR1 is SGDLS and CDR2 is YYNGEE. With regard to this clone: No antigen is known for it. Per-base qualities were not stored, and no clone one base away is much larger.

Library generation was performed with the immunoSEQ multiplex PCR assay. For the multiplex PCR, a mixture combining 60 forward primers for TCR Vbeta segments and 13 reverse primers for TCR Jbeta segments was used. Amplification of the CDR3 region of rearranged TCR beta genes was performed with a multiplex PCR assay on genomic DNA. The amplified TCR beta libraries were sequenced on the Illumina HiSeq System as 87-base-pair reads. As for the authors' bioinformatics: Across the 500 to 850 repertoires, a later analysis counted 80 million or so unique TCR beta chains, 9.5 million to 13 million of which were shared by at least two donors. Raw reads were error-corrected and collapsed into unique sequences by a nearest-neighbor algorithm in which closely related sequences were merged to remove PCR and sequencing errors. Alignment of CDR3 sequences to IMGT reference sequences was used to assign V, D and J gene segments. For a sequence to be retained, a match of at least six nucleotides was required to both a V gene segment and a J gene segment. A rearrangement counted as productive if the CDR3 had no stop codons and remained in frame with V and J, and every other rearrangement counted as non-productive. CDR3 was defined by IMGT convention, running from the second conserved V-encoded cysteine to the conserved J-encoded phenylalanine. The earlier analysis of more than 450 of the donors excluded sequences that lacked an unambiguous match to a single V gene segment. In an earlier analysis of approximately 550 of the donors, V segments were called functional above 56.7% productive rearrangements and were called segregating when the between-donor standard deviation exceeded 5%. A statistical classification framework was built for diagnosing cytomegalovirus status from the catalog of TCR beta chain sequences. In a later analysis, TCR nucleotide sequences were compared against IMGT/GENE-DB human TR gene sequences so that V and J genes could be assigned. A later analysis assigned CDR3 sequences and most-parsimonious VDJ recombination scenarios with the TCRdist pipeline. In a later analysis, each TCR beta chain was defined by its CDR3 amino acid sequence together with its V-gene family, and reads without a unique V-gene family were excluded. To address suspected cross-contamination and a sequencing artifact, a later analysis removed some 620 highly shared, low-generation-probability nucleotide sequences. A later analysis calculated a clonal expansion index for each public chain from normalized within-repertoire ranks of inferred template counts. A later analysis computed generation probabilities with a VDJ recombination model fitted to out-of-frame rearrangements, and checked the results against IGoR. A later analysis scored TCR-TCR, TCR-HLA and TCR-CMV co-occurrence with hypergeometric tests, applying a repertoire-size bias correction to TCR pairs. False discovery rates were estimated in a later analysis by permuting HLA or CMV assignments 20 times. In a later analysis, co-occurring TCRs were grouped using DBSCAN, and TCRdist sequence similarity was added for clustering within HLA-allele-positive subsets. Co-occurrence clustering excluded repertoires with fewer than 30,000 or more than 120,000 public chains, plus five with anomalous nucleotide sharing. TCRdb carries this immuneACCESS record with in-frame sequences only. Its versions omit some clonotypes, under half of them owing to an unresolved V gene in the studies checked, with the rest unexplained. D and trimming were read from the DNA, whereas the V and J calls and clone size are those reported in that table. Across this sample there are 160,000 or so clones, with around 88% seen only once. The ten largest clones add up to just under 2% of the sample.

In total, 666 healthy bone marrow donors made up the cohort. Cohort members were all nominally healthy when sampled, although unrecorded immune exposures were likely present. The donor was CMV seronegative and belonged to the group of under 400 seronegative cohort members. A peripheral blood sample was collected from each donor, and TCR beta sequencing was performed on peripheral blood mononuclear cells. Genomic DNA was extracted from the blood cell samples with the Qiagen DNeasy Blood Extraction Kit. The sequenced sample was PBMCs. The V gene is TRBV9 and the J gene is TRBJ2-3; tentative D gene TRBD1, with 5 bases matching. This receptor was identified in a woman aged 18-29 years in good health and CMV-seronegative. The CDR3: CASSIRPETPGRTDTQYF. In nucleotides, the sequence is TGTGCCAGCAGCATCCGCCCTGAGACTCCAGGGCGCACAGATACGCAGTATTTT.